Below are 2 T cell receptor beta chains sequenced from a single sample in a study of graft-versus-host responses after intestinal transplantation. Measured with immunoSEQ multiplex PCR; TCRdb has only the in-frame clones, and not every one. The data show some 100,000 clones, around nine tenths seen once. No antigen has been identified for these receptors. Sequencing was performed on unstimulated CD8+ T cells sorted from spleen or lymph node cells, taken before intestinal transplant. These receptors were collected from a human donor who received an intestinal transplant.

This chain links TRBV27 with TRBJ2-1, with TRBD2 as a possible D gene (6 bases). CDR3 size: 14 residues. V dropped 3 bases and J dropped 2 bases, with 8 bases sitting between them. Germline-derived CDR1 and CDR2 are MNHEY and SMNVEV (reference sequence). In DNA, the CDR3 is TGTGCCAGCAGTTTGGAGGGGACCTACAATGAGCAGTTCTTC. It is translated as CASSLEGTYNEQFF.

This clone was seen once. This chain uses TRBV7-7 with TRBJ2-5; the D gene is possibly TRBD2 (6 bases). This CDR3 comprises 13 residues. Trimming pared 2 bases from V and 3 bases from J, leaving 7 bases between. Per the germline V gene, CDR1 is SSHAT and CDR2 is FNYEAQ (reference sequence). CDR3 in DNA: TGTGCCAGCAGCTTATCGGGGGAAGAGACCCAGTACTTC. Encoded protein: CASSLSGEETQYF.